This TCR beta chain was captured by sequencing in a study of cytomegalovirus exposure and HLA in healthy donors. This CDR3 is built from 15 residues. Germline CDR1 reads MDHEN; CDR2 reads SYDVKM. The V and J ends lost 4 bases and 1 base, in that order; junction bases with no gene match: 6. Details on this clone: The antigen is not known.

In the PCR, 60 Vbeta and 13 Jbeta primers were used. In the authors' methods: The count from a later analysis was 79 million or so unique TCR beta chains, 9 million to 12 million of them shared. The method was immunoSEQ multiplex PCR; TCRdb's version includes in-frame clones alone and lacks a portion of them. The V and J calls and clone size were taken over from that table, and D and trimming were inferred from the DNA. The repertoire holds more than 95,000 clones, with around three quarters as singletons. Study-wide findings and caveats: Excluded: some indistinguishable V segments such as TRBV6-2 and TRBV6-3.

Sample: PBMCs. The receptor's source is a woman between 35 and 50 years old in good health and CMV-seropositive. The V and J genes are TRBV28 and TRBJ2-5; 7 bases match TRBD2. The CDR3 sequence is CASSSRGGFQETQYF. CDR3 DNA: TGTGCCAGCAGTTCTCGCGGGGGTTTCCAAGAGACCCAGTACTTC.